This entry features one T cell receptor beta chain sequence. The antigen is undetermined. This sample is part of a study of siplizumab effects on memory and regulatory T cells. In each sample, 10^5 or so TCR templates were assayed. This table comes from immunoSEQ multiplex PCR, and its TCRdb copy is limited to in-frame clones, with some not included. Of some 97,000 clones in the sample, more than 85% were seen once. There are 17 residues in the CDR3. V dropped 8 bases and J dropped 0 bases, with 20 bases sitting between them. CDR1 and CDR2 (germline): SGHNT, YENEEA. Study-wide points: Researchers could map only a minor fraction of alloreactive clones to unstimulated subsets. In roughly 80-97% of proliferating CD4+ or CD8+ clones, a naive or memory phenotype could not be assigned. Naive T cells, seemingly more diverse than memory cells, seemed major alloresponse contributors.

The receptor's source is a human donor in good health. The sample taken for sequencing was CD4+ T cells sorted from blood. V usage is TRBV11-3 and J usage is TRBJ1-5, with D perhaps TRBD1 (6 bases). DNA of the CDR3: TGTGCCAGCGGCCTTCGGACAGATCTTTATAGCAATCAGCCCCAGCATTTT. Protein sequence: CASGLRTDLYSNQPQHF.